The entry that follows covers one TCR beta chain sequence. The record originates from a study of T-cell reconstitution after alpha-beta-depleted transplantation in children. The authors prepared the TCRbeta library with unique molecular identifiers. TCRdb passed the PCR reads through MiXCR, listing each CDR3 protein once. The sample lists more than 550,000 distinct CDR3 sequences; 10% were seen once. V was clipped by 0 bases and J by 2 bases, with 9 bases between them. The CDR3 runs to 14 residues. Germline V gene data show CDR1 as SGHRS and CDR2 as YFSETQ. This clonotype originated in a human donor who donated a stem cell graft to a child with acute myeloid leukemia. The rearrangement joins TRBV5-1 to TRBJ2-7; D is ambiguous. Specimen: PBMCs from the stem cell graft donor, collected from the stem cell graft. CDR3 loop: CASSLVYGAYEQYF. The CDR3 DNA sequence: TGCGCCAGCAGCTTGGTTTACGGAGCCTACGAGCAGTACTTC.